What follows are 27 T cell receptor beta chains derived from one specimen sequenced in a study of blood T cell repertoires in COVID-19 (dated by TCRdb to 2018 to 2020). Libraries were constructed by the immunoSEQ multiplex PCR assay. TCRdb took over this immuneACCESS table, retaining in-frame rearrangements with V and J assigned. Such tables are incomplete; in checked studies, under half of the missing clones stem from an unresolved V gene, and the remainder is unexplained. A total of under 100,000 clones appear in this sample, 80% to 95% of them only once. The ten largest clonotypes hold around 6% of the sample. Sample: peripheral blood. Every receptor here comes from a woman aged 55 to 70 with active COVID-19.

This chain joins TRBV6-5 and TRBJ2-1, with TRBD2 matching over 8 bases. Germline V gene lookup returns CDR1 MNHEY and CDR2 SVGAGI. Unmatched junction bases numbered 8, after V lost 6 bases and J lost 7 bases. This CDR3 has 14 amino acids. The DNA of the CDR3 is TGTGCCAGCAGAGCGGGAGCTATTTTGAATGAGCAGTTCTTC. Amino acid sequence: CASRAGAILNEQFF.

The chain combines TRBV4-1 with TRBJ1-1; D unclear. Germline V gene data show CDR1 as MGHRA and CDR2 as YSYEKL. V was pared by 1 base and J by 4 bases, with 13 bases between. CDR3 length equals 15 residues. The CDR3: CASSQGYGIPTEAFF. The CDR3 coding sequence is TGCGCCAGCAGCCAAGGTTACGGGATTCCCACTGAAGCTTTCTTT.

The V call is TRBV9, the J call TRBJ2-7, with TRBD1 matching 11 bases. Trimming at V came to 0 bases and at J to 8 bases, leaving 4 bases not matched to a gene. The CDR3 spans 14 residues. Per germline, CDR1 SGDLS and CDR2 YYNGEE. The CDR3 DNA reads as TGTGCCAGCAGCGTAGGGGGACAGGGGGAGCAGCAGTACTTC. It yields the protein CASSVGGQGEQQYF.

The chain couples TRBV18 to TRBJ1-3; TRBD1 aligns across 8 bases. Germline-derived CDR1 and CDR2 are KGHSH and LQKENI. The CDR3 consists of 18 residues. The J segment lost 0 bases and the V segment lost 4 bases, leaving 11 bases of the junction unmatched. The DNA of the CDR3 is TGTGCCAGCTCACTTAACCATCGGGACAGGCTCTCTGGAAACACCATATATTTT. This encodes CASSLNHRDRLSGNTIYF.

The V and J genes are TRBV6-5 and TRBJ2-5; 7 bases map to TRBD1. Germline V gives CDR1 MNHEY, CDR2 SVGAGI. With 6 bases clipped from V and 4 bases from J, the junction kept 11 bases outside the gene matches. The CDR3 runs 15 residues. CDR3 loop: CASSYRGTGGETQYF. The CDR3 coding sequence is TGTGCCAGCAGCTACAGGGGAACGGGTGGAGAGACCCAGTACTTC.

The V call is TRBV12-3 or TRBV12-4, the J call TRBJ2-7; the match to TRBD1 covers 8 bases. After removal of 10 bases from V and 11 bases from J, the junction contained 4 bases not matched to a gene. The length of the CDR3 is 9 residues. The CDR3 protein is CATYRGKYF. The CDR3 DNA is TGTGCCACCTACAGGGGGAAGTACTTC.

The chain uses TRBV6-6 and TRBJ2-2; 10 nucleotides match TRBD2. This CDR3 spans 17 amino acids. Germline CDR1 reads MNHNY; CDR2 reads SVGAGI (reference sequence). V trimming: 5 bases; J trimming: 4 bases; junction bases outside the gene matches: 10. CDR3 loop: CASSRSGRGHGTGELFF. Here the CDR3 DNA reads TGTGCCAGCAGTCGGAGCGGGAGGGGCCATGGCACCGGGGAGCTGTTTTTT.

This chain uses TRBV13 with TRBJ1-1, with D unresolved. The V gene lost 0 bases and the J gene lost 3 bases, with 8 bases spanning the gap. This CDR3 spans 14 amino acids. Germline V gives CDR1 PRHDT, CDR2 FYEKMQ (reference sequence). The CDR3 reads CASSLGHTYTEAFF. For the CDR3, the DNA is TGTGCCAGCAGCTTAGGCCACACATACACTGAAGCTTTCTTT.

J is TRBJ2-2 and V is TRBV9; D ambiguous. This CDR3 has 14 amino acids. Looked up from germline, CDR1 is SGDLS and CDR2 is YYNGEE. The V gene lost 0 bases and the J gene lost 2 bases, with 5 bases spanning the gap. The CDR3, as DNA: TGTGCCAGCAGCGTAGTGGCTAACACCGGGGAGCTGTTTTTT. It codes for CASSVVANTGELFF.

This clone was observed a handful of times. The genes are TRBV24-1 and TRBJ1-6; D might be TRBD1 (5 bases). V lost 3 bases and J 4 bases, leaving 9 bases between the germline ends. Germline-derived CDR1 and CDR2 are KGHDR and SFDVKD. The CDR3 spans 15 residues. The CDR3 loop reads CATSDLDNYNSPLHF. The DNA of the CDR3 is TGTGCCACCAGTGATCTGGACAATTATAATTCACCCCTCCACTTT.

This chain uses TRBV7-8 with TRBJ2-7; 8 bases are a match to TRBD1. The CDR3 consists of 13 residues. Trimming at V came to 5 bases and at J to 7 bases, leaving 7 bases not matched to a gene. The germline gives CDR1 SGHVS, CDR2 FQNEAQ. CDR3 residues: CASSRQGSGEQYF. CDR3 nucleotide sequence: TGTGCCAGCAGCCGACAGGGGTCGGGGGAGCAGTACTTC. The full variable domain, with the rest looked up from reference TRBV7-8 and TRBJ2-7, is GAGVSQSPRYKVAKRGQDVALRCDPISGHVSLFWYQQALGQGPEFLTYFQNEAQLDKSGLPSDRFFAERPEGSVSTLKIQRTQQEDSAVYLCASSRQGSGEQYFGPGTRLTVT.

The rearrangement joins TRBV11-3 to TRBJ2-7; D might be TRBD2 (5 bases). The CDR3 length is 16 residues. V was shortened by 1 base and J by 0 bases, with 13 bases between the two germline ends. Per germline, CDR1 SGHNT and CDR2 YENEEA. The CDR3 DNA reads TGTGCCAGCAGCTTAGGAGTTCGGGGTGTCTCCTACGAGCAGTACTTC. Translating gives CASSLGVRGVSYEQYF.

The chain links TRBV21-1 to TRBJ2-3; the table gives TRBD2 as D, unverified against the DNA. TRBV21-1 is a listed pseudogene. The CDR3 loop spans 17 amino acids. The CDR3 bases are TGTGCCAGCAGCAAAGGCCAGCGGGGGCCTAGCACAGATACGCAGTATTTT. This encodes CASSKGQRGPSTDTQYF.

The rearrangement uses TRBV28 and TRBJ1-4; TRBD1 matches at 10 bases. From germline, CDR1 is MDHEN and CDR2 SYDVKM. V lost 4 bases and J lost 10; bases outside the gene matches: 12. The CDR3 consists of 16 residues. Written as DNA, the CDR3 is TGTGCCAGCAGTTCTCCCCTCGGACAGGGGGGAGGAAAACTGTTTTTT. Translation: CASSSPLGQGGGKLFF.

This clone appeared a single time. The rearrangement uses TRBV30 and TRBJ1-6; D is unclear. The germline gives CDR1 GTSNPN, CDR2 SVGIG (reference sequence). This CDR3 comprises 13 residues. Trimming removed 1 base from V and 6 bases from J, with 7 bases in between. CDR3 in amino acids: CAWSGDINSPLHF. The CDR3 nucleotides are TGTGCCTGGAGTGGAGACATTAATTCACCCCTCCACTTT. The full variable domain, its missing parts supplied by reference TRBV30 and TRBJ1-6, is SQTIHQWPATLVQPVGSPLSLECTVEGTSNPNLYWYRQAAGRGLQLLFYSVGIGQISSEVPQNLSASRPQDRQFILSSKKLLLSDSGFYLCAWSGDINSPLHFGNGTRLTVT.

CDR3 residues: CSVGEGGEGGYTF. The CDR3 DNA sequence: TGCAGCGTGGGGGAAGGGGGGGAAGGAGGCTACACCTTC. The genes are TRBV29-1 and TRBJ1-2; tentatively, D is TRBD1 (6 bases). V was trimmed by 6 bases and J by 8 bases, leaving 19 bases between them. The CDR3 loop spans 13 amino acids. CDR1 is SQVTM and CDR2 is ANQGSEA in the germline V gene.

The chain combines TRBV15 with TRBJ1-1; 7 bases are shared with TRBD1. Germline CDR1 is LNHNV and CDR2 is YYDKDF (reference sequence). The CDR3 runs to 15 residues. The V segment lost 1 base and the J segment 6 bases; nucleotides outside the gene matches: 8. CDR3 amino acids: CATSRGPGQPSEAFF. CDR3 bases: TGTGCCACCAGCAGAGGACCGGGACAGCCCTCTGAAGCTTTCTTT.

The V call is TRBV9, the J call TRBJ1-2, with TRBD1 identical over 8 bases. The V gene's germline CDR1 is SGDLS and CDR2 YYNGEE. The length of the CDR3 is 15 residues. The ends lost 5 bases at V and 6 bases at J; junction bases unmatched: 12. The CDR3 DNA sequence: TGTGCCAGCAGTAGAGAGCCGGGACAGGTAAATGGCTACACCTTC. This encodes CASSREPGQVNGYTF. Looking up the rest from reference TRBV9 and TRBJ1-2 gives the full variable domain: DSGVTQTPKHLITATGQRVTLRCSPRSGDLSVYWYQQSLDQGLQFLIQYYNGEERAKGNILERFSAQQFPDLHSELNLSSLELGDSALYFCASSREPGQVNGYTFGSGTRLTVV.

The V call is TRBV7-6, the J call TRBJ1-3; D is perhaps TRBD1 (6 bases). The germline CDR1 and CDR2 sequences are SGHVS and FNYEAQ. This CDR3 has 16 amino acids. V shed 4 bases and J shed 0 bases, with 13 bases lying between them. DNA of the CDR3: TGTGCCAGCAGCTGGGGGGGGGCGAGCTCTGGAAACACCATATATTTT. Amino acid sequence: CASSWGGASSGNTIYF.

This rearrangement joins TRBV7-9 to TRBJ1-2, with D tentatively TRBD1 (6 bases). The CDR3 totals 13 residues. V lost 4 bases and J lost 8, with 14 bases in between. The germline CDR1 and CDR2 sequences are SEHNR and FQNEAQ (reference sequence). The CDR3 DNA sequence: TGTGCCAGCAGCTCCGACCACAGGGTCGGCTACACCTTC. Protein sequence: CASSSDHRVGYTF.

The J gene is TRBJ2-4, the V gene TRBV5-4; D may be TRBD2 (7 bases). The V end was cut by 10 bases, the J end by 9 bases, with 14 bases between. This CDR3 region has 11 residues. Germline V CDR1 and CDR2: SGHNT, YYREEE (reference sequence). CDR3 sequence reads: CAVGGPPIQYF. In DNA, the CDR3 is TGTGCCGTGGGGGGGCCCCCCATTCAGTACTTC. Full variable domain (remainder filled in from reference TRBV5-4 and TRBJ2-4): ETGVTQSPTHLIKTRGQQVTLRCSSQSGHNTVSWYQQALGQGPQFIFQYYREEENGRGNFPPRFSGLQFPNYSSELNVNALELDDSALYLCAVGGPPIQYFGAGTRLSVL.

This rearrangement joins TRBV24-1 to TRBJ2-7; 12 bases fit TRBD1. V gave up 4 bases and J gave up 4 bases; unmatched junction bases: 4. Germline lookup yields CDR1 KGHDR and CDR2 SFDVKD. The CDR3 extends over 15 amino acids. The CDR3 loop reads CATSDPGQGAYEQYF. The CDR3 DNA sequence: TGTGCCACCAGTGACCCGGGACAGGGGGCGTACGAGCAGTACTTC.

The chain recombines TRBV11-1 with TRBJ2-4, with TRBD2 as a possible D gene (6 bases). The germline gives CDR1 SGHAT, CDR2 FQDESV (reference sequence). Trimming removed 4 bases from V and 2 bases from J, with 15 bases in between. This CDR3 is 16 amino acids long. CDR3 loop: CASSSGLSRPKNIQYF. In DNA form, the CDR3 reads TGTGCCAGCAGCTCCGGACTATCAAGACCCAAAAACATTCAGTACTTC.

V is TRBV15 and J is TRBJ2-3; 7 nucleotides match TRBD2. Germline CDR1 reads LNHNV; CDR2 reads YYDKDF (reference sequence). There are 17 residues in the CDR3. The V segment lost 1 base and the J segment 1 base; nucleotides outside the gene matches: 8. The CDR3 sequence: CATSRAMGLTGTDTQYF. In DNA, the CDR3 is TGTGCCACCAGCAGAGCCATGGGACTAACCGGCACAGATACGCAGTATTTT.

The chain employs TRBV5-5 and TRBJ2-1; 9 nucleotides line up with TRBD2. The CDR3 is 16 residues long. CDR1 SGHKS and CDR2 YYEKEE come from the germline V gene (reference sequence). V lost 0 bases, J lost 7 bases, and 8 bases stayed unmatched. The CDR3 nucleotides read TGTGCCAGCAGCTTGGTAGCGGGAGCTCAGCGGAATGAGCAGTTCTTC. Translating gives CASSLVAGAQRNEQFF.

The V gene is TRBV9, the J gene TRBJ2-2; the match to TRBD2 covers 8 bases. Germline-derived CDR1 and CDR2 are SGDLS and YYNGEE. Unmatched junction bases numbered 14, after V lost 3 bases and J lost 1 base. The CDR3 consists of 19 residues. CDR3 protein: CASSASPGGGTQNTGELFF. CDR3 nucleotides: TGTGCCAGCAGCGCCTCCCCCGGGGGGGGGACCCAGAACACCGGGGAGCTGTTTTTT.

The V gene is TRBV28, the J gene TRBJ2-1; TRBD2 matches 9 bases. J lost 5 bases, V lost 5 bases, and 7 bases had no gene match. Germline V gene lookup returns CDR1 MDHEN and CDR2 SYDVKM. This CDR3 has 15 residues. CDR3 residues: CASSPRLADNNEQFF. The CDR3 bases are TGTGCCAGCAGTCCTCGACTAGCGGATAACAATGAGCAGTTCTTC.